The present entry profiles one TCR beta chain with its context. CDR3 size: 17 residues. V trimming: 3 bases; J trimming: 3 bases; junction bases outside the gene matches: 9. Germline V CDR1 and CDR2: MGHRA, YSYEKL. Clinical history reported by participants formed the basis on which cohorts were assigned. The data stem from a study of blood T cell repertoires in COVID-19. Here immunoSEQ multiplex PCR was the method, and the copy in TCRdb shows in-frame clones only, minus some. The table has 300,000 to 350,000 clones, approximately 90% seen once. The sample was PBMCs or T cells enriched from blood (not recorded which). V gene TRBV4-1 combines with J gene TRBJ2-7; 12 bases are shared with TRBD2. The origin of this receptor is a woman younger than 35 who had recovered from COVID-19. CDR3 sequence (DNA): TGCGCCAGCAGCCAGGCAAAGGGGACTAGCGGGCTCTACGAGCAGTACTTC. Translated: CASSQAKGTSGLYEQYF.